This TCR beta chain is drawn from a study of long-term antiretroviral therapy in people with HIV. At minimum, one pre-ART and two post-ART PBMC samples were obtained from each donor. A v3.0 immunoSEQ assay was performed at survey level. The protocol was immunoSEQ multiplex PCR, while the TCRdb copy is restricted to in-frame clones and leaves out a portion. The sample lists approximately 34,000 clones, around 83% occurring once. Germline V lookup: CDR1 SGHNT, CDR2 YYREEE (reference sequence). The CDR3 is 15 amino acids. Trimming removed 0 bases at V and 2 bases at J, with 8 bases between. The chain combines TRBV5-4 with TRBJ1-4; D remains unclear. Specimen: unsorted PBMCs, collected 1 year after starting antiretroviral therapy. The source is a man in his late teens or twenties with HIV. CDR3 loop: CASSLGSSTNEKLFF. The CDR3 coding sequence is TGTGCCAGCAGCTTGGGGTCAAGCACTAATGAAAAACTGTTTTTT.